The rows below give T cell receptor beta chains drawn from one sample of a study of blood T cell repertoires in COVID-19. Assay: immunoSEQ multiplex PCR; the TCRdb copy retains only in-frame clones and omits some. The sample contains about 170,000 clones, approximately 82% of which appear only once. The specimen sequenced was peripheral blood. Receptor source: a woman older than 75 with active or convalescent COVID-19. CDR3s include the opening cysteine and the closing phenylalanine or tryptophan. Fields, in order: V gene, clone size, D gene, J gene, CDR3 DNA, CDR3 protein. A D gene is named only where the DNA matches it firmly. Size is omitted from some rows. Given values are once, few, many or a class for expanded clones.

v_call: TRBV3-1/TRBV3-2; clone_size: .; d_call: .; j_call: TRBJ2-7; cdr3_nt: TGTGCCAGCAGTTTTACAACCTACGAGCAGTACTTC; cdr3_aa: CASSFTTYEQYF
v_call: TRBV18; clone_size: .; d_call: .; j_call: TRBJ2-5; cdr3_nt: TGTGCCAGCTCAACTCGACAGAAAGAGACCCAGTACTTC; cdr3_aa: CASSTRQKETQYF
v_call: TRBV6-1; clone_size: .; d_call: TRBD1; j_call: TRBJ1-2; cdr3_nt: TGTGCCAGCAGTGAAGCTGGGGACAGGAGCTATGGCTACACCTTC; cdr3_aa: CASSEAGDRSYGYTF
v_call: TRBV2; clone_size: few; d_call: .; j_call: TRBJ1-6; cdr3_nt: TGTGCCAGCAGTGATCTCGGGCCCCTCCACTTT; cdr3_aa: CASSDLGPLHF
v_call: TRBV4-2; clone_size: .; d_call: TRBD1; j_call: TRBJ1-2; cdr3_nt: TGTGCCAGCAGCGCCAGGGGGGCGGCTGGCTACACCTTC; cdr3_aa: CASSARGAAGYTF
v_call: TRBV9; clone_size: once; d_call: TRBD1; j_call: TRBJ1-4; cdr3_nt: TGTGCCAGCAGCAAACAGGGGGCGGTTAATGAAAAACTGTTTTTT; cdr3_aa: CASSKQGAVNEKLFF
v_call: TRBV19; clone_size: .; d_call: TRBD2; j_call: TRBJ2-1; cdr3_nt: TGTGCCAGTAGTATTGGGGGGGAGAGGTACAATGAGCAGTTCTTC; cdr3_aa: CASSIGGERYNEQFF
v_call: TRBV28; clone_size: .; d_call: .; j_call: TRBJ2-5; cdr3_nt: TGTGCCAGCAGTTTCGCCGGTGACCAGTACTTC; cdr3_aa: CASSFAGDQYF
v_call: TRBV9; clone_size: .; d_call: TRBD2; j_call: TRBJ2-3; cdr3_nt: TGTGCCAGCAGCGTCGCTAGCGGGAGAGACTCAGATACGCAGTATTTT; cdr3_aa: CASSVASGRDSDTQYF
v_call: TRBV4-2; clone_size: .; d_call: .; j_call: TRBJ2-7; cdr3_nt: TGTGCCAGCAGCCAAGAGTGGCCCGCCGAGCAGTACTTC; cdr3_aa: CASSQEWPAEQYF
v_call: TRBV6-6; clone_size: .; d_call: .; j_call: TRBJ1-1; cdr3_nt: TGTGCCAGCAGTTACTCGGGGGGCACTGAAGCTTTCTTT; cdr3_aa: CASSYSGGTEAFF
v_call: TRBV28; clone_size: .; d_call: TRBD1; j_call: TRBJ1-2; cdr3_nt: TGTGCGAGTGGGGTACAGGGGAAAGGCTACACCTTC; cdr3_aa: CASGVQGKGYTF
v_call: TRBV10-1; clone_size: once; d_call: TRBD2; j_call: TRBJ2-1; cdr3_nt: TGCGCCAGCAGTGGGCGACCCGGGACTAGCTCCTACAATGAGCAGTTCTTC; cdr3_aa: CASSGRPGTSSYNEQFF
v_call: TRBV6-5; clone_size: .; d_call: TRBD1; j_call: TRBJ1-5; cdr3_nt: TGTGCCAGCAGCGCCGGGACAGCTACCAATCAGCCCCAGCATTTT; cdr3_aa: CASSAGTATNQPQHF
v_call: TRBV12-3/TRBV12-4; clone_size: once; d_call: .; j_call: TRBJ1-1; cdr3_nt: TGTGCCAGCAGTTTCGCGGGCGGGGAAGCTTTCTTT; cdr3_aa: CASSFAGGEAFF
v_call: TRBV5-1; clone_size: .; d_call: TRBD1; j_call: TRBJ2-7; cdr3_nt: TGCGCCAGCAGCTTGGCAGACAGGGAAACCTACGAGCAGTACTTC; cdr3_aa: CASSLADRETYEQYF
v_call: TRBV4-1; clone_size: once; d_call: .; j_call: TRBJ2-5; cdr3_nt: TGCGCCAGCAGCCAGCCCCGGGAGATGGGACAAGAGACCCAGTACTTC; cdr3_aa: CASSQPREMGQETQYF
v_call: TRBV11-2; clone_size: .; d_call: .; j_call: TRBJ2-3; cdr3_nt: TGTGCCAGCAGCTCCCTCCGACTAACAGATACGCAGTATTTT; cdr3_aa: CASSSLRLTDTQYF
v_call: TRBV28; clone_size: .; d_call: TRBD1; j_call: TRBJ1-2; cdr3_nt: TGTGCCAGCAGTCCCGGACAGGGCGAGTTCTATGGCTACACCTTC; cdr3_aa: CASSPGQGEFYGYTF
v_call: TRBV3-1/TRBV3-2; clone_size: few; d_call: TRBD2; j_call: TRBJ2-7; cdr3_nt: TGTGCCAGCAGCCAAGACTTCATGGCGGGAGCTTACGAGCAGTACTTC; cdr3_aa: CASSQDFMAGAYEQYF
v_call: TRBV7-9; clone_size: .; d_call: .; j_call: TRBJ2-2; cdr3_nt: TGTGCCAGCAGCTTAATCGGTTCGGTAACCGGGGAGCTGTTTTTT; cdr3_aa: CASSLIGSVTGELFF
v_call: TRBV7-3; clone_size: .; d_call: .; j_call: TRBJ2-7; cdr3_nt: TGTGCCAGCAGCCTAGACAGTCAAGTCTCCTACGAGCAGTACTTC; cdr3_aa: CASSLDSQVSYEQYF
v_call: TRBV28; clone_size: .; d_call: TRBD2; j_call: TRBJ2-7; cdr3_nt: TGTGCCAGCAGCTCGGGAGCGGGAGGGCACTCCTACGAGCAGTACTTC; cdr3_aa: CASSSGAGGHSYEQYF
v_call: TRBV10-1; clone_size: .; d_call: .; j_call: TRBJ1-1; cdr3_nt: TGCGCCAGCAGTGACGGGACACTCTTCACAGAAGCTTTCTTT; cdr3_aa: CASSDGTLFTEAFF
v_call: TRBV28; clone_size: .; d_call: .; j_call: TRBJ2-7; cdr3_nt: TGTGCCAGCAGTTTGCTAAGTTACGAGCAGTACTTC; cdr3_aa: CASSLLSYEQYF
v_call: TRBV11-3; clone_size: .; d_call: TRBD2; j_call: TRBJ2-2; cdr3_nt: TGTGCCAGCAGCTTAGTCTTTAGCGGGAGGGCCTCCGGGGAGCTGTTTTTT; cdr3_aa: CASSLVFSGRASGELFF
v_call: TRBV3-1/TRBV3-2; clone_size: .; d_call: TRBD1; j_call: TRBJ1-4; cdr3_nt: TGTGCCAGCAGCGCCCGGGACAGGGCGGATGAAAAACTGTTTTTT; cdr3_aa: CASSARDRADEKLFF
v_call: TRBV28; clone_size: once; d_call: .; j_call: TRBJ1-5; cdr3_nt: TGTGCCAGCAGCCTAACGTGGCAGCCCCAGCATTTT; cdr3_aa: CASSLTWQPQHF
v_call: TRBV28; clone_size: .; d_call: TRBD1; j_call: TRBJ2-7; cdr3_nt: TGTGCCAGCAGCATCGCCGGGACAGGGCCCTACGAGCAGTACTTC; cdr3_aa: CASSIAGTGPYEQYF
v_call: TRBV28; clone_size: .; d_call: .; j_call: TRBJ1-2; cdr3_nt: TGTGCCAGCAGTTTAAGTATTGCGGGTAACTATGGCTACACCTTC; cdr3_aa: CASSLSIAGNYGYTF
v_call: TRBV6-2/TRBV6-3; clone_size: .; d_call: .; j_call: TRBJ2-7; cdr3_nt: TGTGCCAGCAGCCAGAGGCGGGGGCTCTACGAGCAGTACTTC; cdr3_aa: CASSQRRGLYEQYF
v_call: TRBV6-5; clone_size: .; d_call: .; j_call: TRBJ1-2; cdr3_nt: TGTGCCAGCAGTTACTCGACAGGCTATGGCTACACCTTC; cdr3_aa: CASSYSTGYGYTF
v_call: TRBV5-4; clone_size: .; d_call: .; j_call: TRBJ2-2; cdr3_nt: TGTGCCAGCAGCGGTGGGAGCGTTACCGGGGAGCTGTTTTTT; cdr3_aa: CASSGGSVTGELFF
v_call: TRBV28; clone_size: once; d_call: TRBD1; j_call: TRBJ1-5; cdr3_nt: TGTGCCAGCAGTTTTCGAGGGGGCGTCAATCAGCCCCAGCATTTT; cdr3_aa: CASSFRGGVNQPQHF
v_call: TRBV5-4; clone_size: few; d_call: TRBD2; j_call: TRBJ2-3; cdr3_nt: TGTGCCAGCAGGGGGGCTAGCGGGACAGATACGCAGTATTTT; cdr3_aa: CASRGASGTDTQYF
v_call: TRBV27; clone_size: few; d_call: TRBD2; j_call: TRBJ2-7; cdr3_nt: TGTGCCAGCAGTTGGGGGCGGGGGGCGAAGGGCGAGCAGTACTTC; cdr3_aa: CASSWGRGAKGEQYF
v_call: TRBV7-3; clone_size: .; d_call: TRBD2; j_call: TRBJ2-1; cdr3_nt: TGTGCCAGCAGCACCGGGAGGGCCCCCAATGAGCAGTTCTTC; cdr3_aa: CASSTGRAPNEQFF
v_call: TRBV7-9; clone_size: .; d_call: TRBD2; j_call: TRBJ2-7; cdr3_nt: TGTGCCAGCAGCTCGACGATAGCGGGAGTCTCCTACGAGCAGTACTTC; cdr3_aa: CASSSTIAGVSYEQYF
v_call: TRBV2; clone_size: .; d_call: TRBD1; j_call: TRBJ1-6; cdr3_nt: TGTGCCAGCAGTGGTATCCGGGACAGGGATGGATCACCCCTCCACTTT; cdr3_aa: CASSGIRDRDGSPLHF
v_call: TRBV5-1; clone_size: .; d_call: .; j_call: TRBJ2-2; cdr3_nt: TGCGCCAGCAGCTTGGCGGCAGGGAAGACCGGGGAGCTGTTTTTT; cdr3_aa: CASSLAAGKTGELFF